This TCR beta chain emerged from a study of graft-versus-host responses after intestinal transplantation. About the study: Multivisceral, liver-intestinal, or isolated intestinal transplants were received by the recipients. Study outcomes and limitations: Patients with graft-donor T cell macrochimerism had high graft-versus-host to host-versus-graft clonal ratios in allografts.

Comment on this clone: Its cognate antigen is unknown.

Using immunoSEQ multiplex PCR, the repertoire was profiled, and TCRdb retains in-frame clones only, with some absent. This sample has about 120,000 clones, with approximately 95% found just once. Losses at the gene ends were 2 bases for V and 11 bases for J; bases not matched to a gene: 11. This CDR3 spans 15 amino acids. Germline V CDR1 and CDR2: MNHNS, SASEGT. The chain employs TRBV6-1 and TRBJ2-1; 8 bases line up with TRBD2. The source material was unstimulated CD8+ T cells sorted from spleen or lymph node cells, sampled before intestinal transplant. The receptor comes from a human donor who received an intestinal transplant. The CDR3 DNA sequence: TGTGCCAGCAGTGAACTCGGAACTAGCGGCAAAAAGCAGTTCTTC. Amino acids: CASSELGTSGKKQFF.